A selection of T cell receptor beta chains follows, all from one sample in a study of response to subunit inactivated influenza vaccine. MiXCR was run by TCRdb on the RT-PCR reads, yielding one entry per CDR3 protein. The table lists over 150,000 distinct CDR3 sequences, around 10% of them singletons. The source was CD8+ T cells sorted from PBMCs, collected around 25 months after vaccination. These TCRs come from a man aged 50 to 69 who received an inactivated influenza vaccine. Each CDR3 is given with its conserved first and last residue. D genes are given only for firm matches. Where a row states a size, it is once, few, many or the class of an expanded clone; other rows omit it.

CDR3,DNA,V,J,D,size,length
CASLSGLHTDTQYF,TGTGCCAGCTTATCGGGACTCCACACAGATACGCAGTATTTT,TRBV6-1,TRBJ2-3,.,few,14
CASSFPGDGYGYTF,TGTGCCAGCAGTTTTCCGGGGGATGGCTATGGCTACACCTTC,TRBV12-3/TRBV12-4,TRBJ1-2,.,few,14
CASSFIGQGYGYTF,TGCGCCAGCAGCTTTATAGGCCAGGGGTATGGCTACACCTTC,TRBV5-1,TRBJ1-2,.,many,14
CASSLVRWGRGPNQPQHF,TGTGCCAGCAGCTTAGTTCGGTGGGGCAGGGGGCCGAATCAGCCCCAGCATTTT,TRBV11-2,TRBJ1-5,TRBD1,.,18
CASSRGTDHYGYTF,TGTGCCAGCAGCCGCGGGACAGATCACTATGGCTACACCTTC,TRBV7-9,TRBJ1-2,TRBD1,few,14
CASSEVGGLVYNSPLHF,TGTGCCAGCAGTGAAGTTGGGGGTCTGGTCTATAATTCACCCCTCCACTTT,TRBV2,TRBJ1-6,.,few,17
CSADGTGGRDEKLFF,TGCAGTGCAGACGGGACAGGGGGCCGTGATGAAAAACTGTTTTTT,TRBV20-1,TRBJ1-4,TRBD1,.,15
CASSQDAYSGTIDTQYF,TGTGCCAGCAGCCAAGATGCCTATAGCGGGACCATAGATACGCAGTATTTT,TRBV14,TRBJ2-3,TRBD2,many,17
CASSLSGLRSYNEQFF,TGCGCCAGCAGTCTCTCTGGCCTTCGCTCCTACAATGAGCAGTTCTTC,TRBV10-2,TRBJ2-1,.,.,16
CATTGTSGLYEQYF,TGTGCCACTACCGGGACTAGCGGCCTCTACGAGCAGTACTTC,TRBV10-3,TRBJ2-7,TRBD2,few,14
CASHMGQGNNEQFF,TGTGCCAGCCACATGGGACAGGGAAACAATGAGCAGTTCTTC,TRBV11-2,TRBJ2-1,TRBD1,many,14
CASSEGTAFYGYTF,TGCGCCAGCAGTGAAGGGACAGCGTTCTATGGCTACACCTTC,TRBV10-2,TRBJ1-2,TRBD1,many,14
CASSYLGVNEQYF,TGTGCCAGCAGTTATCTTGGCGTAAACGAGCAGTACTTC,TRBV6-2/TRBV6-3,TRBJ2-7,.,once,13
CASSLQRYITYEQYF,TGTGCCAGCAGCCTCCAGCGATATATTACCTACGAGCAGTACTTC,TRBV2,TRBJ2-7,.,few,15
CASSSISEQFF,TGCGCCAGCAGCTCAATTTCTGAGCAGTTCTTC,TRBV5-1,TRBJ2-1,.,.,11
CSARALLSSSYEQYF,TGCAGTGCTAGGGCACTGTTGTCAAGCTCCTACGAGCAGTACTTC,TRBV20-1,TRBJ2-7,.,.,15
CASSVAAGMAYNEQFF,TGTGCCAGCAGCGTAGCGGCGGGAATGGCATACAATGAGCAGTTCTTC,TRBV9,TRBJ2-1,.,.,16
CASRTGWTGELFF,TGTGCCAGCAGGACAGGGTGGACCGGGGAGCTGTTTTTT,TRBV12-3/TRBV12-4,TRBJ2-2,TRBD1,few,13
CASSLEGDTQYF,TGTGCCAGCAGTTTGGAGGGGGATACGCAGTATTTT,TRBV12-3/TRBV12-4,TRBJ2-3,.,few,12
CASSPAGDGYTF,TGTGCCAGCAGCCCGGCGGGGGATGGCTACACCTTC,TRBV6-5,TRBJ1-2,.,few,12
CSVGRGGEQFF,TGCAGCGTTGGACGGGGCGGGGAGCAGTTCTTC,TRBV29-1,TRBJ2-1,.,many,11
CASSRRQGATDTQYF,TGTGCCAGCAGCCGAAGACAGGGAGCCACAGATACGCAGTATTTT,TRBV3-1,TRBJ2-3,TRBD1,.,15
CASSPAWGTGLYEQYF,TGTGCCAGCAGCCCCGCCTGGGGGACAGGGCTCTACGAGCAGTACTTC,TRBV7-9,TRBJ2-7,TRBD1,few,16
CASRPRSSMGTEAFF,TGTGCCAGCAGGCCAAGGAGCAGTATGGGCACTGAAGCTTTCTTT,TRBV12-3/TRBV12-4,TRBJ1-1,.,many,15
CASSGTGAGNTIYF,TGCGCCAGCAGCGGGACAGGGGCTGGAAACACCATATATTTT,TRBV5-1,TRBJ1-3,TRBD1,many,14
CSVEWLAGGYNEQFF,TGCAGCGTTGAATGGCTAGCGGGTGGCTACAATGAGCAGTTCTTC,TRBV29-1,TRBJ2-1,TRBD2,many,15
CASTSNPGLAGGNTQYF,TGTGCCAGCACCTCGAACCCGGGACTAGCGGGGGGAAATACGCAGTATTTT,TRBV7-2,TRBJ2-3,TRBD2,.,17
CASSPGQGTGEKLFF,TGTGCCAGCAGCCCGGGACAGGGTACGGGCGAAAAACTGTTTTTT,TRBV5-6,TRBJ1-4,TRBD1,.,15
CAWSVRLGLGTGELFF,TGTGCCTGGAGTGTACGTCTGGGACTAGGCACCGGGGAGCTGTTTTTT,TRBV30,TRBJ2-2,TRBD2,once,16
CSAPSGGEQFF,TGCAGTGCCCCCAGTGGCGGTGAGCAGTTCTTC,TRBV20-1,TRBJ2-1,.,many,11
CASSYSSGGPLETQYF,TGTGCCAGCAGTTACAGTTCGGGGGGCCCCCTTGAGACCCAGTACTTC,TRBV6-5,TRBJ2-5,.,.,16
CASSQAANLAFF,TGTGCCAGCAGCCAAGCGGCGAACTTGGCCTTCTTC,TRBV14,TRBJ1-2,.,.,12
CSVGETGINQPQHF,TGCAGCGTTGGCGAGACAGGTATCAATCAGCCCCAGCATTTT,TRBV29-1,TRBJ1-5,.,few,14
CASSILGEPYLAKNIQYF,TGTGCCAGCAGTATCCTTGGAGAGCCGTACCTAGCCAAAAACATTCAGTACTTC,TRBV12-3/TRBV12-4,TRBJ2-4,.,.,18
CAITDDRISGNTIYF,TGTGCCATCACTGACGACAGGATCTCTGGAAACACCATATATTTT,TRBV10-3,TRBJ1-3,.,.,15
CASSGGGGNDYYGYTF,TGTGCCAGCAGCGGTGGGGGGGGGAACGATTACTATGGCTACACCTTC,TRBV11-2,TRBJ1-2,.,few,16
CASSLGTPYEQYF,TGTGCCAGCAGCTTAGGGACACCCTACGAGCAGTACTTC,TRBV7-9,TRBJ2-7,.,.,13
CASSQDRDYLYEQYF,TGCGCCAGCAGCCAAGACCGGGACTATTTGTACGAGCAGTACTTC,TRBV4-3,TRBJ2-7,TRBD2,many,15
CASSLTGNNEQFF,TGCGCCAGCAGCTTGACAGGGAACAATGAGCAGTTCTTC,TRBV5-1,TRBJ2-1,.,medium-sized,13
CASSLGGTGAHEQYF,TGTGCCAGCAGCTTAGGTGGGACAGGGGCCCACGAGCAGTACTTC,TRBV7-6,TRBJ2-7,TRBD1,few,15
CASSPLEETQYF,TGTGCCAGCAGTCCCCTCGAAGAGACCCAGTACTTC,TRBV12-3/TRBV12-4,TRBJ2-5,.,many,12
CAIGEHSYNEQFF,TGTGCCATTGGGGAGCACTCCTACAATGAGCAGTTCTTC,TRBV9,TRBJ2-1,.,.,13
CASSLRVDDEQFF,TGTGCCAGCAGCTTAAGGGTCGATGATGAGCAGTTCTTC,TRBV7-9,TRBJ2-1,.,many,13
CASSSGLASTEEQYF,TGTGCCAGCAGTTCGGGACTAGCTTCCACAGAAGAGCAGTACTTC,TRBV6-2/TRBV6-3,TRBJ2-7,TRBD2,many,15
CASSLRTGEQFF,TGTGCCAGCAGCTTAAGGACCGGGGAGCAGTTCTTC,TRBV13,TRBJ2-1,.,.,12
CASSDPTENEKLFF,TGTGCCAGCAGTGATCCGACAGAAAATGAAAAACTGTTTTTT,TRBV2,TRBJ1-4,.,few,14
CASSRAGTSVNEQFF,TGTGCCAGCAGCAGAGCCGGGACGTCTGTCAATGAGCAGTTCTTC,TRBV9,TRBJ2-1,.,many,15
CASSYSRDSTETQYF,TGTGCCAGCAGTTATTCCAGGGACTCGACAGAGACCCAGTACTTC,TRBV6-2/TRBV6-3,TRBJ2-5,.,.,15
CASSAGVAGELFF,TGTGCCAGCAGCGCAGGGGTGGCCGGGGAGCTGTTTTTT,TRBV9,TRBJ2-2,.,many,13
CASSLMAGGAFYEQYF,TGTGCCAGCAGTTTAATGGCAGGGGGCGCATTCTACGAGCAGTACTTC,TRBV27,TRBJ2-7,TRBD1,many,16
CASSLGVLGNTEAFF,TGTGCCAGCAGTTTAGGAGTGTTGGGAAACACTGAAGCTTTCTTT,TRBV27,TRBJ1-1,.,few,15
CASSLSVAENSPLHF,TGTGCCAGCAGTTTATCAGTGGCGGAGAATTCACCCCTCCACTTT,TRBV28,TRBJ1-6,.,.,15
CASSASPQAEAFF,TGTGCCAGCAGCGCCTCCCCCCAGGCTGAAGCTTTCTTT,TRBV7-9,TRBJ1-1,.,few,13
CASSLWAGGDYNEQFF,TGTGCCAGCAGCTTATGGGCAGGGGGTGACTACAATGAGCAGTTCTTC,TRBV7-6,TRBJ2-1,TRBD1,few,16
CASSSPPAYEQYF,TGTGCCAGCAGCTCGCCTCCCGCATACGAGCAGTACTTC,TRBV7-9,TRBJ2-7,.,few,13
CASSEWVQPQHF,TGTGCCAGCAGCGAGTGGGTTCAGCCCCAGCATTTT,TRBV7-8,TRBJ1-5,.,.,12
CASSREELGNTIYF,TGTGCCAGCAGCCGCGAAGAATTAGGAAACACCATATATTTT,TRBV21-1,TRBJ1-3,.,.,14
CASSEFVGGQFYNEQFF,TGTGCCAGCAGTGAATTTGTGGGAGGGCAATTCTACAATGAGCAGTTCTTC,TRBV25-1,TRBJ2-1,TRBD2,.,17
CASSYWGQPQHF,TGTGCCAGCAGCTATTGGGGTCAGCCCCAGCATTTT,TRBV7-9,TRBJ1-5,.,.,12
CASSYSKGTGDGYTF,TGTGCCAGCAGTTACTCGAAAGGGACAGGGGACGGCTACACCTTC,TRBV6-5,TRBJ1-2,TRBD1,few,15